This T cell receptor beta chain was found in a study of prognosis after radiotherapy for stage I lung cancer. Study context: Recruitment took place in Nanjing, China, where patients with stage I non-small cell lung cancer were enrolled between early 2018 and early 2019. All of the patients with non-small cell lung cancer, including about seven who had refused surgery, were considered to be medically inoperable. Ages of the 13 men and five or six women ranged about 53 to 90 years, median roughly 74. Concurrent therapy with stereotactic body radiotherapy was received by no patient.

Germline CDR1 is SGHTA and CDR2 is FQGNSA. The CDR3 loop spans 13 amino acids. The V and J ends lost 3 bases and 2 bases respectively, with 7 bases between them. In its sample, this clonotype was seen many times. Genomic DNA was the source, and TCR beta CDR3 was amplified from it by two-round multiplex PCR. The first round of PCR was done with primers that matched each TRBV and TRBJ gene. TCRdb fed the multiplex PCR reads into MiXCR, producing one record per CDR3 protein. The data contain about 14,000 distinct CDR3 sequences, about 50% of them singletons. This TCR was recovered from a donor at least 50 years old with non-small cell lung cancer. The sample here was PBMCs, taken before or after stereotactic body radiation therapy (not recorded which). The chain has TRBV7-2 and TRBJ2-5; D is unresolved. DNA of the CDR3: TGTGCCAGCAGCTTTCAGGTACAAGAGACCCAGTACTTC. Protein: CASSFQVQETQYF.